Presented here are 18 T cell receptor beta chains from one specimen sequenced in a study of blood T cell repertoires in COVID-19. TCRdb's copy holds only in-frame clones and misses some; the assay was immunoSEQ multiplex PCR. The sample records roughly 33,000 clones, about 90% being singletons. Sample: peripheral blood. These receptors came from a man aged 80 or over with active COVID-19.

This clone has only one observation. The DNA for the CDR3 is TGTGCCAGCAGCTCGCCATTAGCGGGAGGGATGGAGGAGCTGTTTTTT. Amino acids: CASSSPLAGGMEELFF. This chain joins TRBV5-6 and TRBJ2-2, with TRBD2 matching 11 bases. The CDR3 is 16 residues long. Germline V gene lookup returns CDR1 SGHDT and CDR2 YYEEEE. V was pared by 3 bases and J by 10 bases, with 11 bases of the junction left unmatched.

The genes are TRBV9 and TRBJ2-7; the match to TRBD2 covers 13 bases. This CDR3 is built from 18 residues. Trimming cost V 2 bases and J 1 base; bases outside gene matches: 9. Germline V lookup: CDR1 SGDLS, CDR2 YYNGEE. This chain's CDR3 is CASSVGEGLAGRSYEQYF. In DNA, the CDR3 is TGTGCCAGCAGCGTCGGGGAGGGACTAGCGGGACGTTCCTACGAGCAGTACTTC.

J is TRBJ2-7 and V is TRBV27, with D perhaps TRBD2 (6 bases). V shed 3 bases and J shed 0 bases, with 12 bases lying between them. The germline V gene has CDR1 MNHEY and CDR2 SMNVEV (reference sequence). The CDR3 runs 15 residues. CDR3 nucleotide sequence: TGTGCCAGCAGTTTCCGGCTTAGCGGCTCCTACGAGCAGTACTTC. Translation gives CASSFRLSGSYEQYF.

The rearrangement joins TRBV6-2 or TRBV6-3 to TRBJ2-7, with D maybe TRBD2 (6 bases). V shed 0 bases and J shed 4 bases, with 19 bases lying between them. Germline V lookup: CDR1 MNHEY, CDR2 SVGEGT. The CDR3 runs to 17 residues. CDR3 nucleotides: TGTGCCAGCAGTTACTCGCAGGCTCGGACTACATTATACGAGCAGTACTTC. Its protein product is CASSYSQARTTLYEQYF.

This clone was counted between two and nine times. This chain uses TRBV25-1 with TRBJ1-5; a weak D match, TRBD1 (5 bases). The germline V gene encodes CDR1 MGHDK and CDR2 SYGVNS. The CDR3 has 12 residues. Trimming took 8 bases from V and 2 from J, leaving 7 bases between them. CDR3 region: CASGGGNQPQHF. The CDR3 nucleotides read TGTGCCAGCGGGGGGGGCAATCAGCCCCAGCATTTT.

This clone was counted between two and nine times. This chain joins TRBV5-4 and TRBJ1-3; D not resolved. The CDR3 is made up of 16 amino acids. Per germline, CDR1 SGHNT and CDR2 YYREEE (reference sequence). Trimming took 0 bases from V and 4 from J, leaving 14 bases between them. DNA for the CDR3: TGTGCCAGCAGCTTGGGTGGCAGCGCTGCGGGAAACACCATATATTTT. Amino acids: CASSLGGSAAGNTIYF.

The chain uses TRBV28 and TRBJ2-5; 7 nucleotides align to TRBD1. The CDR3 totals 19 residues. In germline, CDR1 is MDHEN, CDR2 SYDVKM. J gave up 1 base and V 2 bases, and 16 bases lay outside the gene matches. CDR3 sequence: CASSLRPPWDSGPQETQYF. The CDR3 DNA is TGTGCCAGCAGTTTACGACCCCCTTGGGACAGCGGCCCCCAAGAGACCCAGTACTTC.

The V gene is TRBV10-3, the J gene TRBJ2-1; D perhaps matches TRBD2 (5 bases). The length of the CDR3 is 15 residues. CDR1 and CDR2 from the germline V gene are ENHRY and SYGVKD. The V gene lost 2 bases and the J gene lost 7 bases, with 15 bases spanning the gap. CDR3 sequence: CAISEKLASQNEQFF. The CDR3 DNA sequence: TGTGCCATCAGTGAGAAGTTAGCGAGCCAAAATGAGCAGTTCTTC.

This clone was observed a handful of times. The chain uses TRBV6-2 or TRBV6-3 and TRBJ2-7; TRBD2 agrees at 8 bases. This CDR3 contains 16 residues. Losses at the gene ends were 2 bases for V and 6 bases for J; bases not matched to a gene: 12. From germline, CDR1 is MNHEY and CDR2 SVGEGT. CDR3 DNA: TGTGCCAGCAGTTACCGTCTGTCGGGAGGGGCGATCGAGCAGTACTTC. Translating gives CASSYRLSGGAIEQYF.

This clone came up a few times. The chain couples TRBV7-2 to TRBJ2-7; weak D call: TRBD2 (5 bases). The CDR3 loop spans 14 amino acids. Germline V gives CDR1 SGHTA, CDR2 FQGNSA. With 5 bases removed from V and 2 bases from J, the gap between germline ends came to 13 bases. Here the CDR3 DNA reads TGTGCCAGCAGCCTCGGACTGGAACCCTACGAGCAGTACTTC. Translating it yields CASSLGLEPYEQYF.

The chain couples TRBV3-1 (or the pseudogene TRBV3-2) to TRBJ2-5; no reliable D call. V was cut by 0 bases and J by 7 bases, with 12 bases left in between. The germline V gene encodes CDR1 LGHDT and CDR2 YNNKEL (reference sequence). This CDR3 has 14 residues. This CDR3 reads CASSQESSAGTQYF. CDR3 coding DNA: TGTGCCAGCAGCCAAGAATCCTCGGCAGGGACCCAGTACTTC.

This chain links TRBV6-5 with TRBJ1-5, with TRBD1 identical over 8 bases. This CDR3 is 15 amino acids long. Germline CDR1 MNHEY, CDR2 SVGAGI. V lost 5 bases, J lost 3 bases, and 6 bases stayed unmatched. CDR3 region: CASSPGTGSNQPQHF. The CDR3, as DNA: TGTGCCAGCAGTCCCGGGACAGGATCCAATCAGCCCCAGCATTTT.

The CDR3 here is CASSLGTSGAYSLTDTQYF. Written as DNA, the CDR3 is TGCGCCAGCAGCTTGGGGACTAGCGGGGCCTACTCTTTAACAGATACGCAGTATTTT. V gene TRBV5-1 combines with J gene TRBJ2-3; 12 positions match TRBD2. J was trimmed by 3 bases and V by 0 bases; bases with no gene match: 11. This CDR3 is 19 amino acids long. Germline lookup yields CDR1 SGHRS and CDR2 YFSETQ.

This clone has just one count. As DNA, the CDR3 is TGTGCCAGCGGTCCCGGGACAGTAGTAAGAACTCAAGCTTTCTTT. This codes for CASGPGTVVRTQAFF. The chain carries TRBV27 and TRBJ1-1; TRBD1 aligns across 7 bases. This CDR3 is 15 amino acids long. V was pared by 8 bases and J by 9 bases, with 18 bases of the junction left unmatched. Germline assignment: CDR1 MNHEY and CDR2 SMNVEV (reference sequence).

The chain uses TRBV27 and TRBJ2-3; 7 nucleotides match TRBD2. This CDR3 region has 16 residues. The V gene's germline CDR1 is MNHEY and CDR2 SMNVEV (reference sequence). Trimming took 6 bases from V and 2 from J; bases not matched to a gene: 11. In DNA form, the CDR3 reads TGTGCCAGCAGCCGGGCGGCGGGAGAGTACACAGATACGCAGTATTTT. It encodes CASSRAAGEYTDTQYF.

This clone was observed a handful of times. The J gene is TRBJ2-2, the V gene TRBV6-5, with a weak D call TRBD1 (5 bases). This CDR3 spans 14 amino acids. Germline CDR1 reads MNHEY; CDR2 reads SVGAGI. V lost 6 bases and J lost 1, with 9 bases in between. CDR3 sequence: CASSGQGNTGELFF. DNA of the CDR3: TGTGCCAGCAGCGGGCAGGGGAACACCGGGGAGCTGTTTTTT.

This rearrangement joins TRBV18 to TRBJ2-1; 7 bases map to TRBD2. This CDR3 contains 15 residues. Germline values: CDR1 KGHSH, CDR2 LQKENI. The trim removed 2 bases at V and 9 bases at J, leaving 10 bases unmatched. In DNA form, the CDR3 reads TGTGCCAGCTCACCAAGGACTAGTTTCATCGGTGAGCAGTTCTTC. As protein: CASSPRTSFIGEQFF.

CDR3 in amino acids: CASSQRQRADTQYF. The CDR3 DNA reads as TGCGCCAGCAGCCAACGCCAGAGGGCAGATACGCAGTATTTT. This chain joins TRBV4-3 and TRBJ2-3; maybe TRBD2 (5 bases). Germline V gives CDR1 LGHNA, CDR2 YSLEER. V was shortened by 2 bases and J by 4 bases, with 10 bases between the two germline ends. The CDR3 is made up of 14 amino acids.